This T cell receptor beta chain was documented in a study of Graves' ophthalmopathy and Graves' hyperthyroidism. RNA transcripts served as template for amplifying TCR beta CDR3 sequences. First-round RT-PCR employed HTBI primers, with a second-round multiplex PCR after it. TCRdb itself ran the multiplex PCR reads through MiXCR, one entry per CDR3 protein. The profile shows about 700,000 distinct CDR3 sequences, roughly 41% of them singletons. There are a few counts of this clonotype. PBMCs came from roughly 9.2 ml of fresh peripheral blood. V lost 6 bases and J 7 bases, leaving 18 bases between the germline ends. In germline, CDR1 is SGHTA, CDR2 FQGTGA. The CDR3 runs to 14 residues.

The origin of this receptor is an adult man with Graves' ophthalmopathy. This chain links TRBV7-3 with TRBJ2-5; D is perhaps TRBD2 (5 bases). Input material: peripheral blood. The CDR3 sequence: CASRTKRGFVTQYF. The CDR3, as DNA: TGTGCCAGCAGGACGAAACGGGGTTTTGTGACCCAGTACTTC.